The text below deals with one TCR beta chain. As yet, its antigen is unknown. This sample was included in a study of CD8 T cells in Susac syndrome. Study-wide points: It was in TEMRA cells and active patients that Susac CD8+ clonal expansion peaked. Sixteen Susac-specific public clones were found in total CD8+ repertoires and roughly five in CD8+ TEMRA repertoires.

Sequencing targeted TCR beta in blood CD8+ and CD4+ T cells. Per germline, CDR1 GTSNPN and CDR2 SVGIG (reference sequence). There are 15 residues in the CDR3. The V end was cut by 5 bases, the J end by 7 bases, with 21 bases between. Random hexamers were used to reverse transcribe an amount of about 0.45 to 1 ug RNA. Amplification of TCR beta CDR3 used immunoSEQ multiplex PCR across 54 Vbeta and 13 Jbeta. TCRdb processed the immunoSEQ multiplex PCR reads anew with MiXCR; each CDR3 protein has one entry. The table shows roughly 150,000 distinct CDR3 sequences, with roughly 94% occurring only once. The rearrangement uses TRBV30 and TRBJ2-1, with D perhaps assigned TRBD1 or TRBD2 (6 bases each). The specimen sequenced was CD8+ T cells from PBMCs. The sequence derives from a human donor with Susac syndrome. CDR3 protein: CAWYYAGGWGNEQFF. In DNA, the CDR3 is TGTGCCTGGTACTATGCCGGGGGCTGGGGTAATGAGCAGTTCTTC. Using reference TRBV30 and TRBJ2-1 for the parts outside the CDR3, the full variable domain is SQTIHQWPATLVQPVGSPLSLECTVEGTSNPNLYWYRQAAGRGLQLLFYSVGIGQISSEVPQNLSASRPQDRQFILSSKKLLLSDSGFYLCAWYYAGGWGNEQFFGPGTRLTVL.